A selection of T cell receptor beta chains follows, all from one sample in a study of blood T cells in healthy people across ages. TCRdb used MiXCR to reprocess the 5' RACE reads, holding one entry per CDR3 protein. Here the sample spans 850,000 to 1,000,000 distinct CDR3 sequences, roughly 51% being singletons. The material sequenced was blood. Source of these receptors: a woman aged 55-69 years in good health. Both conserved end residues are part of each CDR3. The D gene is left open where the match is weak. Clone size is shown for a subset of rows, as once, few, many or a class of expanded clone.

d_gene: TRBD2
abundance: few
v_gene: TRBV2
j_gene: TRBJ2-3
CDR3aa: CASTERGDTQYF
CDR3nt: TGTGCCAGCACCGAGCGGGGGGATACGCAGTATTTT

d_gene: NA
abundance: NA
v_gene: TRBV4-3
j_gene: TRBJ2-5
CDR3aa: CASNQGGGEGTQYF
CDR3nt: TGCGCCAGCAACCAAGGGGGGGGTGAGGGGACCCAGTACTTC

d_gene: TRBD1
abundance: few
v_gene: TRBV5-1
j_gene: TRBJ2-5
CDR3aa: CASSLEIGTGQETQYF
CDR3nt: TGCGCCAGCAGCTTGGAAATTGGGACAGGCCAAGAGACCCAGTACTTC

d_gene: TRBD2
abundance: few
v_gene: TRBV6-6
j_gene: TRBJ2-1
CDR3aa: CASSPRGGSYNEQFF
CDR3nt: TGTGCCAGCAGTCCTCGGGGGGGATCCTACAATGAGCAGTTCTTC

d_gene: NA
abundance: NA
v_gene: TRBV6-5
j_gene: TRBJ1-2
CDR3aa: CASSYTRPMEGYGYTF
CDR3nt: TGTGCCAGCAGTTACACAAGACCTATGGAGGGGTATGGCTACACCTTC

d_gene: NA
abundance: few
v_gene: TRBV21-1
j_gene: TRBJ2-3
CDR3aa: CASRKGDTSGGTDTQYF
CDR3nt: TGTGCCAGCAGAAAGGGCGATACTAGCGGGGGCACAGATACGCAGTATTTT

d_gene: NA
abundance: few
v_gene: TRBV28
j_gene: TRBJ2-7
CDR3aa: CASVTWDRYEQYF
CDR3nt: TGTGCCAGCGTGACGTGGGATAGATACGAGCAGTACTTC

d_gene: TRBD1
abundance: NA
v_gene: TRBV12-3/TRBV12-4
j_gene: TRBJ2-5
CDR3aa: CASSDTNYGQGAPGEQYF
CDR3nt: TGTGCCAGCAGCGATACCAATTACGGACAGGGGGCGCCGGGGGAGCAGTACTTC

d_gene: TRBD2
abundance: once
v_gene: TRBV2
j_gene: TRBJ2-7
CDR3aa: CASSAPSGSTHEQYF
CDR3nt: TGTGCCAGCAGTGCCCCTAGCGGGAGTACCCACGAGCAGTACTTC

d_gene: TRBD2
abundance: NA
v_gene: TRBV4-1
j_gene: TRBJ2-7
CDR3aa: CASTPTWVAGIWYEQYF
CDR3nt: TGCGCCAGCACCCCCACGTGGGTAGCGGGAATTTGGTACGAGCAGTACTTC

d_gene: TRBD1
abundance: few
v_gene: TRBV13
j_gene: TRBJ2-1
CDR3aa: CASSPFRDRQFF
CDR3nt: TGTGCCAGCAGCCCATTCCGGGACAGGCAGTTCTTC

d_gene: TRBD2
abundance: NA
v_gene: TRBV7-2
j_gene: TRBJ2-7
CDR3aa: CASSLAARAYEQYF
CDR3nt: TGTGCCAGCAGCCTAGCGGCGAGGGCCTACGAGCAGTACTTC

d_gene: TRBD2
abundance: NA
v_gene: TRBV29-1
j_gene: TRBJ2-1
CDR3aa: CSAWTSGRGNEQFF
CDR3nt: TGCAGCGCATGGACTAGCGGGAGGGGGAATGAGCAGTTCTTC

d_gene: NA
abundance: NA
v_gene: TRBV5-1
j_gene: TRBJ2-7
CDR3aa: CASSLRRWEQYF
CDR3nt: TGCGCCAGCAGCTTACGCCGTTGGGAGCAGTACTTC

d_gene: TRBD1
abundance: few
v_gene: TRBV11-2
j_gene: TRBJ1-2
CDR3aa: CASSPRTGGYGYTF
CDR3nt: TGTGCCAGCAGCCCCAGGACAGGGGGATATGGCTACACCTTC

d_gene: NA
abundance: NA
v_gene: TRBV6-6
j_gene: TRBJ2-7
CDR3aa: CASCLGGSGDEQYF
CDR3nt: TGTGCCAGCTGCCTAGGGGGGAGTGGAGACGAGCAGTACTTC

d_gene: NA
abundance: NA
v_gene: TRBV7-2
j_gene: TRBJ2-3
CDR3aa: CASSDRRVEVDTQYF
CDR3nt: TGTGCCAGCAGCGATAGACGGGTGGAGGTAGATACGCAGTATTTT

d_gene: NA
abundance: few
v_gene: TRBV12-3/TRBV12-4
j_gene: TRBJ2-5
CDR3aa: CASRVIGYEETQYF
CDR3nt: TGTGCCAGCAGGGTTATCGGATACGAAGAGACCCAGTACTTC

d_gene: NA
abundance: NA
v_gene: TRBV20-1
j_gene: TRBJ2-3
CDR3aa: CSATITGVWSDTQYF
CDR3nt: TGCAGTGCTACAATAACGGGAGTATGGTCAGATACGCAGTATTTT

d_gene: NA
abundance: NA
v_gene: TRBV20-1
j_gene: TRBJ2-7
CDR3aa: CSARGASAYEQYF
CDR3nt: TGCAGTGCTAGAGGGGCTAGCGCATACGAGCAGTACTTC

d_gene: NA
abundance: few
v_gene: TRBV20-1
j_gene: TRBJ2-2
CDR3aa: CSAREGSIGIGELFF
CDR3nt: TGCAGTGCTAGAGAGGGGAGTATTGGGATCGGGGAGCTGTTTTTT

d_gene: TRBD2
abundance: NA
v_gene: TRBV20-1
j_gene: TRBJ2-4
CDR3aa: CSARDQEIKRAGVSQNIQYF
CDR3nt: TGCAGTGCTAGAGATCAGGAGATAAAGCGAGCGGGAGTGTCCCAAAACATTCAGTACTTC

d_gene: NA
abundance: NA
v_gene: TRBV11-2
j_gene: TRBJ1-1
CDR3aa: CAGSSPYNTEAFF
CDR3nt: TGTGCCGGCAGCTCCCCTTACAACACTGAAGCTTTCTTT

d_gene: NA
abundance: NA
v_gene: TRBV10-3
j_gene: TRBJ1-2
CDR3aa: CAITPGPDYGYTF
CDR3nt: TGTGCCATCACCCCGGGCCCTGACTATGGCTACACCTTC

d_gene: NA
abundance: NA
v_gene: TRBV20-1
j_gene: TRBJ2-3
CDR3aa: CSASRGETDTQYF
CDR3nt: TGCAGTGCCAGCAGGGGAGAGACAGATACGCAGTATTTT

d_gene: TRBD2
abundance: few
v_gene: TRBV11-2
j_gene: TRBJ2-5
CDR3aa: CASSLVIPPVASGRAMETQYF
CDR3nt: TGTGCCAGCAGCTTAGTAATTCCCCCTGTCGCTAGCGGGAGGGCAATGGAGACCCAGTACTTC

d_gene: NA
abundance: NA
v_gene: TRBV4-1
j_gene: TRBJ2-5
CDR3aa: CASSQTTVQETQYF
CDR3nt: TGCGCCAGCAGCCAAACGACAGTCCAAGAGACCCAGTACTTC

d_gene: NA
abundance: NA
v_gene: TRBV4-1
j_gene: TRBJ2-5
CDR3aa: CASSHSGGVEAQYF
CDR3nt: TGCGCCAGCAGCCACTCCGGCGGGGTTGAGGCCCAGTACTTC

d_gene: NA
abundance: NA
v_gene: TRBV5-4
j_gene: TRBJ2-1
CDR3aa: CASSLALRGSEQFF
CDR3nt: TGTGCCAGCAGCTTGGCCCTGAGGGGTAGTGAGCAGTTCTTC

d_gene: NA
abundance: NA
v_gene: TRBV20-1
j_gene: TRBJ2-5
CDR3aa: CSASSFGQTLYQETQYF
CDR3nt: TGCAGTGCTAGTTCTTTTGGCCAGACTCTGTACCAAGAGACCCAGTACTTC

d_gene: NA
abundance: NA
v_gene: TRBV7-3
j_gene: TRBJ1-6
CDR3aa: CASSPDGRMGTRALHF
CDR3nt: TGTGCCAGCAGCCCAGATGGCAGGATGGGTACCCGGGCCCTCCACTTT

d_gene: NA
abundance: many
v_gene: TRBV4-1
j_gene: TRBJ2-1
CDR3aa: CASSQVYLMSSYNEQFF
CDR3nt: TGCGCCAGCAGCCAAGTTTACCTGATGAGCTCCTACAATGAGCAGTTCTTC

d_gene: NA
abundance: many
v_gene: TRBV5-5
j_gene: TRBJ2-7
CDR3aa: CASRARGNEQYF
CDR3nt: TGTGCCAGCAGGGCCAGGGGCAACGAGCAGTACTTC

d_gene: NA
abundance: few
v_gene: TRBV20-1
j_gene: TRBJ2-4
CDR3aa: CSARRKNIQYF
CDR3nt: TGCAGTGCTCGACGCAAAAACATTCAGTACTTC

d_gene: TRBD1
abundance: NA
v_gene: TRBV6-4
j_gene: TRBJ1-5
CDR3aa: CASLGDSKSNRPQHF
CDR3nt: TGTGCCAGCCTCGGGGACAGCAAAAGCAATCGGCCCCAGCATTTT

d_gene: NA
abundance: NA
v_gene: TRBV19
j_gene: TRBJ1-1
CDR3aa: CASTEDPSSTEAFF
CDR3nt: TGTGCCAGTACCGAGGATCCCTCGAGCACTGAAGCTTTCTTT

d_gene: TRBD2
abundance: NA
v_gene: TRBV20-1
j_gene: TRBJ2-3
CDR3aa: CSAMSSGTGVTDTQYF
CDR3nt: TGCAGTGCTATGTCTAGCGGGACGGGAGTCACAGATACGCAGTATTTT

d_gene: NA
abundance: NA
v_gene: TRBV28
j_gene: TRBJ2-7
CDR3aa: CASSPRGSPGKYEQYF
CDR3nt: TGTGCCAGCAGTCCCCGAGGAAGTCCGGGGAAGTACGAGCAGTACTTC

d_gene: NA
abundance: NA
v_gene: TRBV6-4
j_gene: TRBJ2-2
CDR3aa: CASSDSGLAGELFF
CDR3nt: TGTGCCAGCAGTGACTCAGGACTCGCCGGGGAGCTGTTTTTT

d_gene: TRBD1
abundance: NA
v_gene: TRBV20-1
j_gene: TRBJ2-5
CDR3aa: CSAEGQGGETQYF
CDR3nt: TGCAGTGCAGAAGGACAGGGGGGAGAGACCCAGTACTTC

d_gene: NA
abundance: NA
v_gene: TRBV20-1
j_gene: TRBJ2-3
CDR3aa: CSARDKGSGTDTQYF
CDR3nt: TGCAGTGCTAGAGATAAAGGGTCGGGCACAGATACGCAGTATTTT

d_gene: NA
abundance: few
v_gene: TRBV5-1
j_gene: TRBJ1-2
CDR3aa: CASVEPSGGYTF
CDR3nt: TGCGCCAGCGTCGAACCCAGCGGAGGCTACACCTTC

d_gene: NA
abundance: NA
v_gene: TRBV28
j_gene: TRBJ2-5
CDR3aa: CASTPQGFRETQYF
CDR3nt: TGTGCCAGCACTCCCCAGGGGTTTAGAGAGACCCAGTACTTC

d_gene: TRBD2
abundance: NA
v_gene: TRBV27
j_gene: TRBJ2-3
CDR3aa: CASSTRTSGATDTQYF
CDR3nt: TGTGCCAGCAGTACCCGGACTAGCGGGGCCACAGATACGCAGTATTTT

d_gene: TRBD2
abundance: few
v_gene: TRBV3-1
j_gene: TRBJ2-3
CDR3aa: CASSQGFRLAGVTQYF
CDR3nt: TGTGCCAGCAGCCAAGGCTTCCGACTAGCGGGAGTTACGCAGTATTTT

d_gene: NA
abundance: once
v_gene: TRBV12-3/TRBV12-4
j_gene: TRBJ2-7
CDR3aa: CASSSMGSGLLYEQYF
CDR3nt: TGTGCCAGCAGTTCTATGGGATCGGGCCTCCTCTACGAGCAGTACTTC

d_gene: NA
abundance: NA
v_gene: TRBV7-9
j_gene: TRBJ2-7
CDR3aa: CASSFHGLGYEQYF
CDR3nt: TGTGCCAGCAGCTTCCACGGTTTAGGCTACGAGCAGTACTTC

d_gene: TRBD2
abundance: NA
v_gene: TRBV2
j_gene: TRBJ2-2
CDR3aa: CASRTGTTNTGELFF
CDR3nt: TGTGCCAGCAGAACCGGGACTACCAACACCGGGGAGCTGTTTTTT

d_gene: NA
abundance: once
v_gene: TRBV20-1
j_gene: TRBJ2-3
CDR3aa: CSANLDLGTDTQYF
CDR3nt: TGCAGTGCCAACCTAGACCTAGGCACAGATACGCAGTATTTT

d_gene: TRBD1
abundance: once
v_gene: TRBV11-1
j_gene: TRBJ2-7
CDR3aa: CARSYLPGTGMDNEQYF
CDR3nt: TGTGCCCGCAGCTACCTCCCCGGGACAGGAATGGACAATGAGCAGTACTTC

d_gene: TRBD2
abundance: NA
v_gene: TRBV9
j_gene: TRBJ2-7
CDR3aa: CASSEGLAGGGPTYEQYF
CDR3nt: TGTGCCAGCAGCGAGGGACTAGCGGGAGGGGGGCCGACCTACGAGCAGTACTTC

d_gene: NA
abundance: NA
v_gene: TRBV7-9
j_gene: TRBJ2-7
CDR3aa: CASSSPNRVALYF
CDR3nt: TGTGCCAGCAGCTCCCCTAACAGGGTGGCTTTGTACTTC

d_gene: NA
abundance: NA
v_gene: TRBV14
j_gene: TRBJ2-5
CDR3aa: CASSQITTGEETQYF
CDR3nt: TGTGCCAGCAGCCAAATAACGACTGGTGAAGAGACCCAGTACTTC

d_gene: NA
abundance: few
v_gene: TRBV20-1
j_gene: TRBJ2-7
CDR3aa: CSARGRRPNLYEQYF
CDR3nt: TGCAGTGCTAGAGGAAGGCGGCCAAACTTGTACGAGCAGTACTTC

d_gene: NA
abundance: few
v_gene: TRBV29-1
j_gene: TRBJ2-3
CDR3aa: CSVENSGTDTQYF
CDR3nt: TGCAGCGTTGAAAACAGCGGAACAGATACGCAGTATTTT

d_gene: NA
abundance: once
v_gene: TRBV21-1
j_gene: TRBJ1-4
CDR3aa: CASSNGQAYNEKLFF
CDR3nt: TGTGCCAGCAGCAACGGACAGGCCTATAATGAAAAACTGTTTTTT

d_gene: TRBD1
abundance: NA
v_gene: TRBV15
j_gene: TRBJ2-7
CDR3aa: CATSSGGQSSYNEQYF
CDR3nt: TGTGCCACCAGCAGTGGGGGACAGAGCTCCTACAATGAGCAGTACTTC

d_gene: NA
abundance: NA
v_gene: TRBV2
j_gene: TRBJ1-2
CDR3aa: CASSDPVNYGYTF
CDR3nt: TGTGCCAGCAGTGACCCCGTTAACTATGGCTACACCTTC

d_gene: TRBD1
abundance: NA
v_gene: TRBV6-1
j_gene: TRBJ2-7
CDR3aa: CASSGGTASSYEQYF
CDR3nt: TGTGCCAGCAGTGGGGGGACAGCGAGCTCCTACGAGCAGTACTTC